The TCR beta chain described here comes from a study of regulatory T cells in long-lasting Graves disease. Study results and caveats: With persistent disease, TRBV28, TRBJ1-2 and TRBJ2-5 were the favored segments.

Time point indicated: newly diagnosed GD, antithyroid drugs for less than 3 months. RNA isolated from PBMCs was used to make the TCR library. Patients of an endocrinology department in Xi'an, China, were included. This clonotype was found many times. No antigen is known for it. Germline V gives CDR1 SGHRS, CDR2 YFSETQ. V dropped 5 bases and J dropped 1; count of bases not matched to a gene: 4. The CDR3 is 14 residues long. According to the study, TCR beta libraries were built with iRepertoire HTBI primers and CDR3-region Arm-PCR. Authors' analysis steps: Across samples, 50 to 75 TRBV and some 14 TRBJ segments were found. TCRdb re-called the multiplex PCR reads through MiXCR, storing one row per CDR3 protein. These V and J calls derive from TCRdb rather than the authors' analysis. The sample has about 370,000 distinct CDR3 sequences, roughly a sixth seen once.

This chain connects TRBV5-1 to TRBJ1-1, with 8 positions matching TRBD1. This TCR was recovered from a female donor with Graves disease. Source: peripheral blood mononuclear cells (PBMCs), taken at new diagnosis, from a patient treated with antithyroid drugs. The CDR3 reads CASRVTGENTEAFF. CDR3 bases: TGCGCCAGCAGAGTGACAGGGGAGAACACTGAAGCTTTCTTT. Using reference TRBV5-1 and TRBJ1-1 for the parts outside the CDR3, the full variable domain is KAGVTQTPRYLIKTRGQQVTLSCSPISGHRSVSWYQQTPGQGLQFLFEYFSETQRNKGNFPGRFSGRQFSNSRSEMNVSTLELGDSALYLCASRVTGENTEAFFGQGTRLTVV.